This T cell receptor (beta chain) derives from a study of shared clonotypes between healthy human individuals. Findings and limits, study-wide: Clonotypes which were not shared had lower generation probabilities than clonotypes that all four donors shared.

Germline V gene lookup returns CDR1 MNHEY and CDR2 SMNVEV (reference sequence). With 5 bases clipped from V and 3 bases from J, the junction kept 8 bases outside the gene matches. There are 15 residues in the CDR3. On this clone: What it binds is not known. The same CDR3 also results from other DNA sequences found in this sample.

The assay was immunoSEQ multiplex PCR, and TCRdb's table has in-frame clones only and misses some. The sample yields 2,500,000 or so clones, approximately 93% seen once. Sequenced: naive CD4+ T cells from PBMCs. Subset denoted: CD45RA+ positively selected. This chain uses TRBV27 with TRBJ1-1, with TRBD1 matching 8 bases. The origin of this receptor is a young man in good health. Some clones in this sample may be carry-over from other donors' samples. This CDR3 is CASSPGTGGDTEAFF. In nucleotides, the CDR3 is TGTGCCAGCAGTCCCGGGACAGGTGGAGACACTGAAGCTTTCTTT.